Below, one T cell receptor beta chain is given with its context. This clone was detected only once. Its antigen has not been determined. No much larger clone exists at a distance of one base, and base qualities are not known. The library was produced with the immunoSEQ multiplex PCR assay. The multiplex PCR relied on a mix of 60 forward primers for TCR Vbeta segments and 13 reverse primers for TCR Jbeta segments. A multiplex PCR assay on genomic DNA amplified the CDR3 region of rearranged TCR beta genes. On the Illumina HiSeq System, the amplified TCR beta libraries were sequenced as 87-base-pair reads. In the paper's pipeline: A later analysis tallied some 79 million unique TCR beta chains across the 660 or so repertoires, and roughly 11 million of those chains were shared by two or more donors. A nearest-neighbor algorithm error-corrected the raw reads and collapsed the reads into unique sequences, merging closely related sequences to remove PCR and sequencing errors. V, D and J gene segments were assigned by aligning CDR3 sequences to IMGT reference sequences. Each retained sequence needed at least a six-nucleotide match to both a V gene segment and a J gene segment. Rearrangements were called productive when the CDR3 lacked stop codons and stayed in frame with V and J; all others were non-productive. Following IMGT convention, CDR3 was defined as the stretch from the second conserved V-encoded cysteine to the conserved J-encoded phenylalanine. In an earlier analysis of roughly 580 of the donors, sequences lacking an unambiguous match to a single V gene segment were excluded. In an earlier analysis of approximately 500 of the donors, a V segment was called functional when productive rearrangements were above 56.7%, and segregating when the standard deviation between donors exceeded 5%. A statistical classification framework was developed to diagnose cytomegalovirus status using the catalog of TCR beta chain sequences. In a later analysis, TCR nucleotide sequences were compared against IMGT/GENE-DB human TR gene sequences so that V and J genes could be assigned. A later analysis assigned CDR3 sequences and most-parsimonious VDJ recombination scenarios with the TCRdist pipeline. In a later analysis, every TCR beta chain was defined by the combination of its CDR3 amino acid sequence and its V-gene family, and reads without a unique V-gene family were dropped. To address suspected cross-contamination and a sequencing artifact, a later analysis removed approximately 590 highly shared, low-generation-probability nucleotide sequences. In a later analysis, a clonal expansion index for each public chain was calculated from normalized within-repertoire ranks of inferred template counts. A later analysis computed generation probabilities with a VDJ recombination model fitted to out-of-frame rearrangements, and checked the results against IGoR. In a later analysis, TCR-TCR, TCR-HLA and TCR-CMV co-occurrence was scored with hypergeometric tests, and a repertoire-size bias correction was applied to TCR pairs. To estimate false discovery rates, a later analysis permuted the HLA or CMV assignments 20 times. In a later analysis, co-occurring TCRs were grouped with DBSCAN, and TCRdist sequence similarity was added when clustering was performed within HLA-allele-positive subsets. Repertoires with fewer than 30,000 or more than 120,000 public chains were left out of co-occurrence clustering, as were a few repertoires with anomalous nucleotide sharing. TCRdb carries this immuneACCESS record with in-frame sequences only. Its versions omit some clonotypes, under half of them owing to an unresolved V gene in the studies checked, with the rest unexplained. D and trimming come from the DNA, and the V and J calls and clone size come from that table. The table for this sample lists 100,000 to 150,000 clones; about 80% of them were counted only once. The ten largest clones represent 1% of the sample.

CDR1 and CDR2, looked up from the germline V gene, are SQVTM and ANQGSEA. The CDR3 starts with the cysteine, ends with the phenylalanine, and has 16 residues. The only DNA kept is the CDR3, 48 bases in frame from the first base. The junction shows trimming of 7 bases on V and 2 bases on J, and the gene matches do not reach 11 bases of it. The sample belongs to a study of cytomegalovirus exposure and HLA in healthy donors (dated by TCRdb to the late 2010s). Study-wide context: In an earlier analysis of under 750 of the donors, 276 Gb of sequence data and some 100 million unique TCR beta sequences from 180 million or so T cells were reported. About 300 gigabases of sequencing data and around 88 million unique TCR sequences made up an early release that covered over 550 HLA-typed donors. Among the roughly 400 genotyped donors, approximately 82% belonged to the genetic ancestry cluster associated with self-reported Caucasian donors. The study aimed to test whether signatures of past pathogen exposure could be identified by cataloging public T cell receptors. Using immunosequencing, the study profiled T cell repertoires from 500 to 800 subjects and related those repertoires to cytomegalovirus serostatus. A separate validation cohort of approximately 130 different subjects was used in addition to the approximately 700-subject first cohort. To predict cytomegalovirus infection status, the study combined high-throughput TCR immunosequencing, statistical association of individual TCRs with disease status, and machine learning. In a later analysis, previously published TCR beta repertoires from more than 500 donors were re-analyzed and high-resolution HLA genotyping was added so that TCR occurrence patterns could be studied. Rather than drawing on any new phenotypic data, the later analysis identified candidate immune exposures from TCR beta sequences and the way those sequences occurred across donors. To decide whether each TCR beta V gene segment behaved as functional or pseudogenic, an earlier analysis of several hundred of the donors relied on high-throughput TCR beta sequencing. Donor age, sex, ethnicity and CMV serostatus were compiled alongside the repertoire data. A later genetic analysis used genome-wide SNP genotypes for about three fifths of the 666 donors, treating that subset as a discovery cohort. Every discovery cohort repertoire had been produced on one sequencing platform. Both class I and class II loci were covered by HLA typing, at four-digit resolution. Typing coverage differed by locus: A, B, C, DRB1 and DQB1 were typed in roughly 620-630 donors, DQA1 in 522, DPA1 in 600 to 610, and DPB1 in 450 to 490. Several DR-DQ haplotypes were treated as single units for association and clustering because of strong linkage in the cohort. Across 300 to 500 genotyped donors of the cohort, an average of roughly 250,000 unique TCR beta nucleotide sequences per donor were sequenced, and roughly 18% of those sequences were non-productive.

The cohort comprised 670 or so healthy bone marrow donors. At the time of sampling, every cohort member was nominally healthy, though immune exposures that went unrecorded were likely present. The donor was CMV seronegative and belonged to the group of under 400 seronegative cohort members. A peripheral blood sample was provided by each donor, and peripheral blood mononuclear cells were used for TCR beta sequencing. Genomic DNA extraction from the blood cell samples was performed with the Qiagen DNeasy Blood Extraction Kit. What the research found in general, with its limitations: Correlated functional status among segregating V segments might be attributable to linkage disequilibrium, but an unknown experimental factor could not be ruled out. A cluster of highly shared sequence variants was judged likely to be a technical artifact of the sequencing pipeline. A later analysis found that most CMV-associated TCR beta chains appeared HLA-restricted, with HLA associations seemingly driven largely by CMV exposure. In a later genetic analysis, a missense DCLRE1C variant was associated with V-gene and J-gene trimming of TCR beta chains, and the association was replicated in an independent cohort. A few of the identified cytomegalovirus-associated TCR beta chains were confirmed in vitro to be specific for cytomegalovirus antigens. HLA typing was unavailable for some donors at each locus, so association tests used only the typed subset. In a later analysis, HLA-associated TCR beta chains showed more clonal expansion and lower generation probabilities than non-associated chains that were equally common. The study listed 170 or so TCR beta chains as associated with cytomegalovirus. In a later analysis, some 18,000 TCR beta sequences were associated with specific HLA alleles at a false discovery rate of 0.05. Because the 87-base-pair reads could not distinguish some IMGT-functional V segments, including TRBV6-2 and TRBV6-3, those segments were excluded. While some public TCRs were present in many individuals, most TCR sequences turned up only very rarely across donors. According to a later analysis, TCR association rates differed among HLA loci, with DRB1 alleles showing the most associated TCRs and HLA-C alleles showing the fewest. Compared with the 666-donor mean, donors in an Asian-associated ancestry cluster had fewer N-insertions in productive TCRs, according to a later genetic analysis. According to a later analysis, parvovirus B19, influenza, CMV and Epstein-Barr virus appeared linked to several top co-occurrence clusters. The earlier analysis of 587 of the donors excluded over 15 rarely observed V segments, including chromosome 9 orphons, because counts were too low. Immune exposure information for the cohort was limited to CMV serostatus. This cohort had only TCR beta chains sequenced, and the lack of alpha or paired-chain data limited which features could be detected. In both the original and validation cohorts, the classifier was reported to diagnose cytomegalovirus status with high specificity and sensitivity. Sequencing depth was assumed to be roughly uniform across donors in the presence/absence analyses, though that assumption may not hold. A further reported finding was that TCR beta sequences accurately predicted the HLA-A and HLA-B alleles for most subjects in the first cohort. Strong co-occurrence of HLA alleles, especially DR and DQ, made assigning TCR associations to individual alleles difficult. The authors suggested that the approach could potentially be generalized to other disease states and immunological phenotypes. In an earlier analysis of approximately 590 of the donors, most TCR beta V segments appeared in productive rearrangements about 87% or about 30% of the time, broadly matching IMGT annotations.

The sequence was collected from a man in his forties or fifties in good health and CMV-seronegative. This chain joins TRBV29-1 to TRBJ2-1, with TRBD1 matching 10 junction bases. Source material: PBMCs. The DNA reads as follows: TGCAGCGCCACGAAGCCGGGACAGGGGACCTACAATGAGCAGTTCTTC. Translated, it reads CSATKPGQGTYNEQFF.